The clone carrying this T cell receptor (beta chain) occurred a few times. The antigen is not known. This record comes from a study of beta chain features in type 1 diabetes. TCRB transcripts that were expressed got sequenced, as all of the isolated RNA had been reverse transcribed. The protocol was immunoSEQ multiplex PCR, while the TCRdb copy is restricted to in-frame clones and leaves out a portion. Among over 700,000 clones listed, roughly 17% were seen once. Germline V CDR1 and CDR2: MGHRA, YSYEKL. The CDR3 extends over 15 amino acids. Trimming cost V 1 base and J 8 bases, with 17 bases left between them. Notes on the study in general: In these data, an HLA type influence on TCRB rearrangement remained unresolved.

Via CD45RO/CCR7/CD25/CD127/CD95/CD27, cells of the CD4+ naive, central memory, regulatory and stem cell-like memory subsets were sorted. Specimen: naive CD4+ T cells from blood. The receptor's source is a young woman in good health. The V call is TRBV4-1, the J call TRBJ1-1, with D unresolved. The CDR3 DNA follows: TGCGCCAGCAGCCAAGTTGTGACAAACCCTGCGGAAGCTTTCTTT. Its translation is CASSQVVTNPAEAFF.